Sequencing of this T cell receptor beta chain was carried out in a study of CD8+CD57+ T cells in acquired aplastic anemia. Study-wide context: CD4+ and CD8+ cells, once sorted, gave DNA averaging about 3 ug. Notes on the study in general: Overlapping CD8+ CDR3 repertoires of patients and controls contained roughly 29 shared sequences.

About this clonotype: Its target is not known.

Genomic DNA, serving as template, underwent TCR beta VDJ and CDR3 profiling. TCRdb re-called the reads through MiXCR, storing one row per CDR3 protein. The table has approximately 45,000 distinct CDR3 sequences, about 78% seen once. Germline loops: CDR1 DFQATT, CDR2 SNEGSKA (reference sequence). Between the trimmed V and J ends, which lost 3 bases and 2 bases, there was a span of 14 bases. The CDR3 sequence is 14 residues long. What was sequenced was sorted CD4+, CD8+, or CD8+CD57+ T cells (not recorded which) from PBMCs. This receptor was identified in a human donor in good health, serving as a control. This chain connects TRBV20-1 to TRBJ2-7; D gene ambiguous. For the CDR3, the DNA is TGCAGTGCTAGCGCAGGTTCCAAAGCCTACGAGCAGTACTTC. It codes for CSASAGSKAYEQYF.